This is a list of T cell receptor beta chains from one sample in a study of T cells after yellow fever vaccination. Each CDR3 protein is one row after TCRdb ran MiXCR on the 5' RACE reads. The sample contains 170,000 or so distinct CDR3 sequences, around 9% of which appear only once. The sequenced sample was CD8+ T cells sorted from PBMCs, obtained 45 days after the yellow fever booster vaccination. The receptor set was obtained from a young man who received the YFV17D yellow fever vaccine. Each CDR3 is given with its conserved first and last residue. Each record gives: V gene, D gene, J gene, clone size, CDR3 protein, CDR3 DNA. The D gene is left open where the match is weak. Where a row states a size, it is once, few, many or the class of an expanded clone; other rows omit it.

>TRBV19|TRBD1|TRBJ1-6|few
CASSQGGGHSPLHF
TGTGCCAGTAGTCAGGGAGGGGGCCATTCACCCCTCCACTTT
>TRBV6-5|-|TRBJ2-5|-
CASSYSKLGEGAGETQYF
TGTGCCAGCAGTTACTCGAAGCTCGGAGAGGGCGCAGGAGAGACCCAGTACTTC
>TRBV5-1|TRBD1|TRBJ2-3|few
CASSLVTFNRGRSTDTQYF
TGCGCCAGCAGCTTGGTTACCTTCAACAGGGGACGAAGCACAGATACGCAGTATTTT
>TRBV7-2|-|TRBJ1-5|-
CASSLGTNQPQHF
TGTGCCAGCAGCTTAGGGACCAATCAGCCCCAGCATTTT
>TRBV5-1|-|TRBJ2-5|-
CASSFAPLAETQYF
TGCGCCAGCAGCTTTGCTCCGTTAGCCGAGACCCAGTACTTC
>TRBV6-2/TRBV6-3|-|TRBJ2-7|many
CATKRRELIYEQYF
TGTGCCACCAAACGGAGGGAACTAATCTACGAGCAGTACTTC
>TRBV4-1|TRBD2|TRBJ2-1|-
CASSFRGAGVLGEQFF
TGCGCCAGCAGTTTCCGGGGAGCGGGGGTCCTGGGTGAGCAGTTCTTC
>TRBV6-2/TRBV6-3|-|TRBJ2-7|few
CASSSAGPYEQYF
TGTGCCAGCAGTTCGGCAGGACCCTACGAGCAGTACTTC
>TRBV4-3|TRBD2|TRBJ2-3|-
CASSQDGTGGMVAGSTDTQYF
TGCGCCAGCAGCCAAGATGGGACTGGGGGTATGGTAGCGGGGAGCACAGATACGCAGTATTTT
>TRBV5-1|TRBD2|TRBJ2-7|-
CASSSTSGTYEQYF
TGCGCCAGCAGCTCTACTAGCGGCACCTACGAGCAGTACTTC
>TRBV3-1|TRBD1|TRBJ2-2|-
CASSESQQGAFTGELFF
TGTGCCAGCAGCGAGTCCCAACAGGGGGCCTTCACCGGGGAGCTGTTTTTT
>TRBV7-2|-|TRBJ1-5|few
CASSLAQPRDPRAQPQHF
TGTGCCAGCAGCTTAGCCCAACCTAGGGACCCAAGAGCTCAGCCCCAGCATTTT
>TRBV15|TRBD2|TRBJ2-5|few
CATSGRLAGGRETQYF
TGTGCCACCAGCGGTAGACTAGCGGGGGGTAGAGAGACCCAGTACTTC
>TRBV13|-|TRBJ2-2|few
CASSLGGRSITGELFF
TGTGCCAGCAGCTTAGGCGGCCGGTCGATCACCGGGGAGCTGTTTTTT